The clone carrying this TCR beta chain was found a few times. The data stem from a study of identical twins. TCRdb passed the 5' RACE reads through MiXCR, listing each CDR3 protein once. The table has hundreds of thousands of distinct CDR3 sequences, around 8.3% seen once. CDR1 is SGHNT and CDR2 is YYREEE in the germline V gene (reference sequence). Trimming took 1 base from V and 7 from J, leaving 12 bases between them. The length of the CDR3 is 14 residues. The same data also went into a second study, on yellow fever vaccine responses in identical twins.

This sequence originates from a woman under 30 in good health. The chain employs TRBV5-4 and TRBJ2-1; D is possibly TRBD2 (5 bases). Specimen: PBMCs. CDR3 nucleotide sequence: TGTGCCAGCAGCTTGTCCCTAGCAAAAAATGAGCAGTTCTTC. Its protein is CASSLSLAKNEQFF. The full variable domain, in which reference TRBV5-4 and TRBJ2-1 provide the parts outside the CDR3, is ETGVTQSPTHLIKTRGQQVTLRCSSQSGHNTVSWYQQALGQGPQFIFQYYREEENGRGNFPPRFSGLQFPNYSSELNVNALELDDSALYLCASSLSLAKNEQFFGPGTRLTVL.